The entry that follows covers one T cell receptor (beta chain) sequence. This sample was taken from a study of blood T cell repertoires in COVID-19. Study summary: From T cells, B-cell-depleted T cells, or PBMCs came the material, which was cDNA or gDNA.

Some clones are missing from TCRdb's copy, which holds only in-frame ones; the method was immunoSEQ multiplex PCR. The sample has some 410,000 clones; roughly 90% are singletons. Residents of around 24 US areas, aged about 18 to 95 years, made up the participants. Each participant's cohort was designated according to participant-reported clinical history. Trimming took 0 bases from V and 3 from J; bases not matched to a gene: 10. In germline, CDR1 is MNHEY, CDR2 SVGEGT. The CDR3 has 19 amino acids. The J gene is TRBJ2-3, the V gene TRBV6-2 or TRBV6-3, with 12 bases fitting TRBD2. The sequence came from a woman aged 25 to 39 with acute COVID-19. The sample comprised PBMCs or T cells enriched from blood (not recorded which). CDR3 nucleotide sequence: TGTGCCAGCAGTTACTCGACGTCCTCTAGCGGGGGGGCGACAGATACGCAGTATTTT. It yields the protein CASSYSTSSSGGATDTQYF.